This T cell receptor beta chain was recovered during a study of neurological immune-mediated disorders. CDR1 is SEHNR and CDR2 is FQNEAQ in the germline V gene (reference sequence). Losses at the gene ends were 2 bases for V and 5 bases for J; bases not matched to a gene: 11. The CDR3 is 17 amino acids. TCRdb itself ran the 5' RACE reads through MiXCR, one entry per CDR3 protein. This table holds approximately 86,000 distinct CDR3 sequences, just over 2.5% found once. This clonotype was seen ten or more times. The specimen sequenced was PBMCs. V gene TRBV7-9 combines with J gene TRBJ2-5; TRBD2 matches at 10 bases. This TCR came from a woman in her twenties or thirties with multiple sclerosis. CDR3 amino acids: CASSLYVGTSEPETQYF. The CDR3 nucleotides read TGTGCCAGCAGCTTATATGTTGGGACTAGCGAGCCGGAGACCCAGTACTTC. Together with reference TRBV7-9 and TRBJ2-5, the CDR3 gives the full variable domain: DTGVSQNPRHKITKRGQNVTFRCDPISEHNRLYWYRQTLGQGPEFLTYFQNEAQLEKSRLLSDRFSAERPKGSFSTLEIQRTEQGDSAMYLCASSLYVGTSEPETQYFGPGTRLLVL.